What follows are 20 T cell receptor beta chains derived from one specimen sequenced in a study of T cell responses to AZD1222 COVID-19 vaccine. Using immunoSEQ multiplex PCR, the repertoire was profiled, and TCRdb retains in-frame clones only, with some absent. This table has roughly 150,000 clones, 80% to 95% appearing once. The sequenced sample was peripheral blood, obtained on day 0 of AZD1222 vaccination. Receptor source: an adult in good health.

J is TRBJ2-1 and V is TRBV28; D perhaps matches TRBD2 (6 bases). Per the germline V gene, CDR1 is MDHEN and CDR2 is SYDVKM. The CDR3 covers 11 residues. The ends were cut back, 6 bases at V and 9 bases at J, with 9 bases in the middle. The CDR3 reads CASRDYFEQFF. The CDR3 nucleotides read TGTGCCAGCAGGGACTACTTTGAGCAGTTCTTC.

The gene calls are TRBV29-1 and TRBJ2-7, with 12 bases that match TRBD1. CDR1 and CDR2 (germline): SQVTM, ANQGSEA. CDR3 length equals 12 residues. J was trimmed by 5 bases and V by 7 bases; bases with no gene match: 3. The CDR3 spells CSEGTGGHEQYF. The CDR3 nucleotides read TGCAGCGAGGGGACAGGGGGCCACGAGCAGTACTTC.

This sequence joins TRBV28 and TRBJ2-7; D gene uncertain. Trimming took off 5 bases at V and 5 bases at J, with 10 bases between the two ends. The length of the CDR3 is 12 residues. Germline assignment: CDR1 MDHEN and CDR2 SYDVKM. The CDR3 loop reads CASSRDSHEQYF. Written as DNA, the CDR3 is TGTGCCAGCAGTAGAGATTCGCACGAGCAGTACTTC.

The chain employs TRBV7-2 and TRBJ2-7, with D perhaps TRBD1 (6 bases). This CDR3 spans 16 amino acids. Germline values: CDR1 SGHTA, CDR2 FQGNSA. The V end lost 0 bases, the J end lost 0 bases, and 12 bases lay between the germline ends. The chain's CDR3 is CASSLAPQGVSYEQYF. CDR3 DNA: TGTGCCAGCAGCTTAGCGCCACAGGGAGTCTCCTACGAGCAGTACTTC.

This rearrangement joins TRBV27 to TRBJ2-1; 7 bases map to TRBD1. After removal of 7 bases from V and 0 bases from J, the junction contained 6 bases not matched to a gene. The CDR3 has 15 amino acids. Germline CDR1 and CDR2: MNHEY and SMNVEV (reference sequence). CDR3 coding DNA: TGTGCCAGCAAGGGGGCGTCGAGCTCCTACAATGAGCAGTTCTTC. Translating gives CASKGASSSYNEQFF.

The chain is built from TRBV28 and TRBJ1-3, with a tentative D call TRBD1 (5 bases). The CDR3 is made up of 14 amino acids. V lost 5 bases and J 0 bases, leaving 8 bases between the germline ends. Germline CDR1 is MDHEN and CDR2 is SYDVKM. In DNA form, the CDR3 reads TGTGCCAGCAGTGGGACGAGCTCTGGAAACACCATATATTTT. Amino acid sequence: CASSGTSSGNTIYF. The full variable domain, its missing parts supplied by reference TRBV28 and TRBJ1-3, is DVKVTQSSRYLVKRTGEKVFLECVQDMDHENMFWYRQDPGLGLRLIYFSYDVKMKEKGDIPEGYSVSREKKERFSLILESASTNQTSMYLCASSGTSSGNTIYFGEGSWLTVV.

The V and J genes are TRBV5-1 and TRBJ2-1, with 11 bases fitting TRBD2. There are 18 residues in the CDR3. CDR1 is SGHRS and CDR2 is YFSETQ in the germline V gene. After removal of 4 bases from V and 1 base from J, the junction contained 10 bases not matched to a gene. CDR3 region: CASSQTSGIGKSYNEQFF. The CDR3 DNA follows: TGCGCCAGCAGCCAGACTAGCGGGATCGGGAAATCCTACAATGAGCAGTTCTTC.

The gene calls are TRBV30 and TRBJ1-1, with D possibly TRBD1 on 5 matching bases. Germline V gene lookup returns CDR1 GTSNPN and CDR2 SVGIG (reference sequence). V lost 7 bases to trimming and J lost 1 base, with 13 bases between them. This CDR3 region has 13 residues. CDR3 DNA: TGTGCCTCCAATTACCAGGGGAACACTGAAGCTTTCTTT. Its translation: CASNYQGNTEAFF.

The chain is built from TRBV5-4 and TRBJ2-2; the D gene could be TRBD1 or TRBD2 (7 bases each). The CDR3 is 15 amino acids. Germline V gives CDR1 SGHNT, CDR2 YYREEE (reference sequence). V dropped 4 bases and J dropped 0 bases, with 10 bases sitting between them. The CDR3: CASSAGGANTGELFF. As DNA, the CDR3 is TGTGCCAGCAGCGCAGGGGGGGCGAACACCGGGGAGCTGTTTTTT.

The rearrangement links TRBV7-2 to TRBJ1-1, with 11 nucleotides matching TRBD1. V shed 2 bases and J 10 bases; nucleotides not matched to a gene: 12. The CDR3 runs 16 residues. CDR1 SGHTA and CDR2 FQGNSA come from the germline V gene. The CDR3 coding sequence is TGTGCCAGCAGCTTAAGAGGACAGGGGGCTGGGCTGGGAGCTTTCTTT. It encodes CASSLRGQGAGLGAFF. The complete variable domain, with remaining parts taken from reference TRBV7-2 and TRBJ1-1, reads GAGVSQSPSNKVTEKGKDVELRCDPISGHTALYWYRQSLGQGLEFLIYFQGNSAPDKSGLPSDRFSAERTGGSVSTLTIQRTQQEDSAVYLCASSLRGQGAGLGAFFGQGTRLTVV.

This clone was counted only a few times. The V and J genes are TRBV10-2 and TRBJ1-6; weak D call: TRBD1 (5 bases). Germline values: CDR1 WSHSY, CDR2 SAAADI. V gave up 4 bases and J gave up 6 bases, with 13 bases separating them. The CDR3 length is 15 residues. CDR3 nucleotides: TGCGCCAGCAGTGGGCGGGGGTACCCTAATTCACCCCTCCACTTT. It translates to CASSGRGYPNSPLHF.

The chain is built from TRBV5-5 and TRBJ1-2, with 7 positions matching TRBD1. Germline CDR1 SGHKS, CDR2 YYEKEE (reference sequence). V was pared by 6 bases and J by 4 bases, with 9 bases of the junction left unmatched. The CDR3 is made up of 14 amino acids. CDR3 sequence reads: CASNPDRVAYGYTF. Here the CDR3 DNA reads TGTGCCAGCAACCCCGACAGGGTCGCCTATGGCTACACCTTC.

The chain is built from TRBV7-8 and TRBJ2-1, with unresolved D. The CDR3 extends over 13 amino acids. Deletions cut 4 bases from V and 10 bases from J, with 14 bases between. The germline CDR1 and CDR2 sequences are SGHVS and FQNEAQ. CDR3: CASSSRPGREQFF. In DNA form, the CDR3 reads TGTGCCAGCAGCTCTCGGCCGGGTCGGGAGCAGTTCTTC.

The V call is TRBV6-1, the J call TRBJ2-7; D not resolved. The CDR3 totals 12 residues. CDR1 is MNHNS, CDR2 SASEGT, per germline. V gave up 3 bases and J gave up 3 bases, with 6 bases separating them. The CDR3 loop reads CASSDYRYEQYF. In DNA, the CDR3 is TGTGCCAGCAGTGATTACCGCTACGAGCAGTACTTC.

The chain recombines TRBV20-1 with TRBJ1-2, with D unclear. V shed 7 bases and J shed 8 bases, with 14 bases lying between them. Germline V CDR1 and CDR2: DFQATT, SNEGSKA (reference sequence). The CDR3 sequence is 11 residues long. CDR3: CSGVQAGGYTF. The CDR3 DNA follows: TGCAGTGGCGTGCAGGCGGGGGGCTACACCTTC.

The CDR3 loop is CASSPVISYGYTF. As DNA, the CDR3 is TGTGCCAGCAGTCCCGTTATAAGCTATGGCTACACCTTC. V usage is TRBV7-2 and J usage is TRBJ1-2; D is unresolved. The CDR3 runs 13 residues. Germline loops: CDR1 SGHTA, CDR2 FQGNSA. The V gene lost 6 bases and the J gene lost 4 bases, with 12 bases spanning the gap.

The gene calls are TRBV28 and TRBJ1-1; TRBD1 is a possible D gene (5 bases). CDR3 length: 15 amino acids. V was clipped by 3 bases and J by 5 bases, with 16 bases between them. Per germline, CDR1 MDHEN and CDR2 SYDVKM. The CDR3 DNA reads as TGTGCCAGCAGTTTGTCTAAAGGGAGGGGAACTGAAGCTTTCTTT. It yields the protein CASSLSKGRGTEAFF. Drawing the rest from reference TRBV28 and TRBJ1-1, the complete variable domain is DVKVTQSSRYLVKRTGEKVFLECVQDMDHENMFWYRQDPGLGLRLIYFSYDVKMKEKGDIPEGYSVSREKKERFSLILESASTNQTSMYLCASSLSKGRGTEAFFGQGTRLTVV.

This chain uses TRBV5-4 with TRBJ2-3, with TRBD2 matching 9 bases. The CDR3 spans 18 residues. V was clipped by 1 base and J by 0 bases; unmatched bases: 9. Germline V CDR1 and CDR2: SGHNT, YYREEE (reference sequence). Here the CDR3 reads CASSLSSGISTSTDTQYF. DNA of the CDR3: TGTGCCAGCAGCTTGTCTAGCGGGATCTCTACTAGCACAGATACGCAGTATTTT.

The rearrangement links TRBV19 to TRBJ1-1; D uncertain. There are 16 residues in the CDR3. V lost 2 bases to trimming and J lost 4 bases, with 17 bases between them. Germline V gene data show CDR1 as LNHDA and CDR2 as SQIVND (reference sequence). The DNA for the CDR3 is TGTGCCAGTAGTATAAGCCCCCTTGGTAGGAGCACTGAAGCTTTCTTT. It codes for CASSISPLGRSTEAFF. Looking up the rest from reference TRBV19 and TRBJ1-1 gives the full variable domain: DGGITQSPKYLFRKEGQNVTLSCEQNLNHDAMYWYRQDPGQGLRLIYYSQIVNDFQKGDIAEGYSVSREKKESFPLTVTSAQKNPTAFYLCASSISPLGRSTEAFFGQGTRLTVV.

The V and J genes are TRBV14 and TRBJ2-2; D possibly corresponds to TRBD1 (6 bases). The CDR3 consists of 16 residues. The ends were cut back, 4 bases at V and 4 bases at J, with 16 bases in the middle. Germline CDR1 and CDR2: SGHDN and FVKESK. The CDR3 loop is CASSPTSGAGTGELFF. In DNA form, the CDR3 reads TGTGCCAGCAGCCCAACGTCAGGGGCAGGCACCGGGGAGCTGTTTTTT. The full variable domain, completed using reference TRBV14 and TRBJ2-2, is EAGVTQFPSHSVIEKGQTVTLRCDPISGHDNLYWYRRVMGKEIKFLLHFVKESKQDESGMPNNRFLAERTGGTYSTLKVQPAELEDSGVYFCASSPTSGAGTGELFFGEGSRLTVL.